This section outlines one T cell receptor (beta chain) sequence together with its context. The antigen remains unidentified. The entry originates in a study of cytomegalovirus exposure and HLA in healthy donors. Both 60 Vbeta primers and 13 Jbeta primers went into the PCR. The repertoire was sequenced with immunoSEQ multiplex PCR; TCRdb's copy has only in-frame clones and lacks some. The table lists under 70,000 clones, 75% to 90% of them singletons. Findings and caveats of the study: For TCR beta chains, V- and J-gene trimming was later linked to a missense DCLRE1C variant.

V lost 4 bases and J lost 4; bases outside the gene matches: 3. CDR3 length: 13 residues. Germline lookup yields CDR1 SNHLY and CDR2 FYNNEI. This rearrangement joins TRBV2 to TRBJ2-7, with 8 bases identical to TRBD1. This clonotype was sampled from a woman in her 30s in good health and CMV-seronegative. The material sequenced was PBMCs. The CDR3 DNA sequence: TGTGCCAGCAGTGCCAGGGGGCGATACGAGCAGTACTTC. Encoded protein: CASSARGRYEQYF. Variable domain in full (rest from reference TRBV2 and TRBJ2-7): EPEVTQTPSHQVTQMGQEVILRCVPISNHLYFYWYRQILGQKVEFLVSFYNNEISEKSEIFDDQFSVERPDGSNFTLKIRSTKLEDSAMYFCASSARGRYEQYFGPGTRLTVT.